This is a list of T cell receptor beta chains from one sample in a study of CD8+ T cells in alopecia areata. Profiled with immunoSEQ multiplex PCR; TCRdb holds only in-frame clones, not every one. The repertoire holds roughly 210,000 clones, with around two fifths as singletons. Specimen: CD4+ T cells sorted from blood, collected between weeks 36 and 40, from a patient treated with tofacitinib. These receptors came from a human donor with alopecia areata. Both conserved end residues are trimmed from each CDR3. Size values are once, few and many counts, or a class for expanded clones, and some rows have none.

v_call: TRBV30
j_call: TRBJ2-7
clone_size: NA
cdr3_aa: AWSQGRGWHEQY

v_call: TRBV11-2
j_call: TRBJ2-3
clone_size: NA
cdr3_aa: ASARAGGGITQY

v_call: TRBV10-3
j_call: TRBJ1-2
clone_size: NA
cdr3_aa: AIRVQSGYGYT

v_call: TRBV7-2
j_call: TRBJ2-1
clone_size: NA
cdr3_aa: ASSLDAPTWKPYNEQF

v_call: TRBV5-1
j_call: TRBJ2-3
clone_size: NA
cdr3_aa: ASRGLAGTLPTQY

v_call: TRBV29-1
j_call: TRBJ2-5
clone_size: NA
cdr3_aa: SVQGPETQY

v_call: TRBV30
j_call: TRBJ2-7
clone_size: NA
cdr3_aa: ASRLRDSPYEQY

v_call: TRBV6-5
j_call: TRBJ2-2
clone_size: few
cdr3_aa: ASSYVRTGVGGELF

v_call: TRBV6-1
j_call: TRBJ2-7
clone_size: NA
cdr3_aa: ASSEVGSISYEQY

v_call: TRBV29-1
j_call: TRBJ2-2
clone_size: NA
cdr3_aa: SVEVQYTGELF

v_call: TRBV14
j_call: TRBJ2-5
clone_size: few
cdr3_aa: ASSQGAAGVETQY

v_call: TRBV7-8
j_call: TRBJ2-2
clone_size: NA
cdr3_aa: ASSLSFGGGTGELF

v_call: TRBV4-1
j_call: TRBJ1-4
clone_size: NA
cdr3_aa: ASGRTGGEKLF

v_call: TRBV27
j_call: TRBJ2-5
clone_size: NA
cdr3_aa: ASSLDGQETQY

v_call: TRBV28
j_call: TRBJ1-2
clone_size: NA
cdr3_aa: AIKDLYGYT

v_call: TRBV10-2
j_call: TRBJ2-7
clone_size: NA
cdr3_aa: ASSEPGLAAYEQY

v_call: TRBV7-2
j_call: TRBJ2-5
clone_size: NA
cdr3_aa: ASSLGLAEAGETQY

v_call: TRBV7-2
j_call: TRBJ2-3
clone_size: few
cdr3_aa: ASSRAGDTQY

v_call: TRBV30
j_call: TRBJ2-7
clone_size: NA
cdr3_aa: AWSVWSAPSGSLSYEQY

v_call: TRBV11-2
j_call: TRBJ2-7
clone_size: NA
cdr3_aa: ASSLGPRLYEQY

v_call: TRBV29-1
j_call: TRBJ1-1
clone_size: few
cdr3_aa: SVERTIRAEAF

v_call: TRBV19
j_call: TRBJ2-2
clone_size: NA
cdr3_aa: ASSRAATNTGELF

v_call: TRBV30
j_call: TRBJ2-7
clone_size: NA
cdr3_aa: AWKASYEQY

v_call: TRBV30
j_call: TRBJ1-3
clone_size: NA
cdr3_aa: AWSVQRVNTIY

v_call: TRBV20-1
j_call: TRBJ2-1
clone_size: NA
cdr3_aa: SARTGGQF

v_call: TRBV27
j_call: TRBJ2-7
clone_size: NA
cdr3_aa: ASTPSSTSGSYEQY

v_call: TRBV4-2
j_call: TRBJ2-2
clone_size: NA
cdr3_aa: ASSREDLNTGELF

v_call: TRBV5-1
j_call: TRBJ1-2
clone_size: NA
cdr3_aa: ASSLEVNYGYT

v_call: TRBV23-1
j_call: TRBJ1-5
clone_size: many
cdr3_aa: ASSQAPGTGGSQPQH

v_call: TRBV20-1
j_call: TRBJ2-3
clone_size: NA
cdr3_aa: SAGLDTQY

v_call: TRBV4-2
j_call: TRBJ2-1
clone_size: few
cdr3_aa: ASSPVKSGSSYNEQF

v_call: TRBV6-6
j_call: TRBJ2-3
clone_size: NA
cdr3_aa: ASSATGGRAADTQY

v_call: TRBV4-3
j_call: TRBJ2-1
clone_size: NA
cdr3_aa: ASTRDRGNNEQF

v_call: TRBV27
j_call: TRBJ2-7
clone_size: NA
cdr3_aa: ASSLMGQTYEQY

v_call: TRBV30
j_call: TRBJ2-7
clone_size: few
cdr3_aa: AWTSGGSFYEQY

v_call: TRBV30
j_call: TRBJ2-1
clone_size: NA
cdr3_aa: AWSALGGVDEQF

v_call: TRBV29-1
j_call: TRBJ1-5
clone_size: NA
cdr3_aa: SVSGTGTHQPQH

v_call: TRBV2
j_call: TRBJ1-4
clone_size: NA
cdr3_aa: ASRNDKPATNEKLF

v_call: TRBV10-3
j_call: TRBJ1-2
clone_size: few
cdr3_aa: AISESNLYGYT

v_call: TRBV7-2
j_call: TRBJ2-1
clone_size: NA
cdr3_aa: ASSLASGRASGEQF

v_call: TRBV5-4
j_call: TRBJ2-7
clone_size: NA
cdr3_aa: ASSSGNSFYEQY

v_call: TRBV19
j_call: TRBJ2-2
clone_size: few
cdr3_aa: ASSIETSGSASGELF

v_call: TRBV19
j_call: TRBJ2-5
clone_size: NA
cdr3_aa: ASSTEGTQY

v_call: TRBV6-6
j_call: TRBJ2-1
clone_size: NA
cdr3_aa: ASSLTAVSHEQF

v_call: TRBV30
j_call: TRBJ2-5
clone_size: NA
cdr3_aa: AWNIGETQY

v_call: TRBV27
j_call: TRBJ2-5
clone_size: NA
cdr3_aa: ASSLGRGRETQY

v_call: TRBV5-1
j_call: TRBJ2-2
clone_size: few
cdr3_aa: ASTQLGGVYTGELF

v_call: TRBV7-9
j_call: TRBJ2-1
clone_size: NA
cdr3_aa: ASTHIEGSLNEQF

v_call: TRBV15
j_call: TRBJ1-2
clone_size: NA
cdr3_aa: ATSRGEGVYGYT

v_call: TRBV30
j_call: TRBJ1-1
clone_size: NA
cdr3_aa: AWSPRDTEAF

v_call: TRBV19
j_call: TRBJ2-5
clone_size: many
cdr3_aa: ASNAGGSQETQY

v_call: TRBV29-1
j_call: TRBJ2-5
clone_size: NA
cdr3_aa: SVVGVEETQY

v_call: TRBV6-5
j_call: TRBJ2-7
clone_size: NA
cdr3_aa: VSVRDIYEQY

v_call: TRBV15
j_call: TRBJ2-7
clone_size: NA
cdr3_aa: ATSRTQGYEQY

v_call: TRBV27
j_call: TRBJ1-1
clone_size: few
cdr3_aa: ASSLVGGAEAF

v_call: TRBV11-1
j_call: TRBJ1-1
clone_size: NA
cdr3_aa: ASSLRTGGNTEAF

v_call: TRBV19
j_call: TRBJ2-7
clone_size: few
cdr3_aa: ASSRSGTGNSYEQY